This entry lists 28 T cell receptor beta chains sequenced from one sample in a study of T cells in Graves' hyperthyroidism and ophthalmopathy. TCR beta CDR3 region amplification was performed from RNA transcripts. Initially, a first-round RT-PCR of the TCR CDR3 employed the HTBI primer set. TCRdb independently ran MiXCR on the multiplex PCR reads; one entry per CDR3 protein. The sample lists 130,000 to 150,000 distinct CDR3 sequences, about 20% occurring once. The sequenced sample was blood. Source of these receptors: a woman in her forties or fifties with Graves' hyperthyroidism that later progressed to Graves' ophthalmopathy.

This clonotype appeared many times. The chain's CDR3 is CASSLFTSTGSHEQYF. The CDR3, as DNA: TGTGCCAGCAGTCTGTTTACCTCGACAGGGTCCCACGAGCAGTACTTC. The J gene is TRBJ2-7, the V gene TRBV28; TRBD1 matches at 7 bases. The CDR3 runs to 16 residues. Germline V gene lookup returns CDR1 MDHEN and CDR2 SYDVKM. J was trimmed by 5 bases and V by 5 bases; bases with no gene match: 15.

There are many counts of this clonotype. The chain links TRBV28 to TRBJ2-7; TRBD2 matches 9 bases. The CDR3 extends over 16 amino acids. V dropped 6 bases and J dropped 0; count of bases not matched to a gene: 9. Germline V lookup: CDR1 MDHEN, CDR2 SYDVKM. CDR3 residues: CASRPTRGGSSYEQYF. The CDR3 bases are TGTGCCAGCAGACCCACGCGGGGGGGGTCCTCCTACGAGCAGTACTTC.

CDR3 region: CASSFIGQGPYEQYV. Written as DNA, the CDR3 is TGTGCCAGCAGTTTTATCGGACAGGGGCCCTACGAGCAGTACGTC. The chain joins TRBV28 to TRBJ2-7; 9 positions agree with TRBD1. Germline V gene data show CDR1 as MDHEN and CDR2 as SYDVKM. The CDR3 has 15 residues. With 3 bases clipped from V and 2 bases from J, the junction kept 5 bases outside the gene matches.

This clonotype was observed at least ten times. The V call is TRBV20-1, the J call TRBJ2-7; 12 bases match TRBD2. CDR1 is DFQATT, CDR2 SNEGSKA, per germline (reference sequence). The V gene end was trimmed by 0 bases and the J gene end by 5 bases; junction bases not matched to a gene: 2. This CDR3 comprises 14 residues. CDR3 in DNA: TGCAGTGCTAGAGATCCTAGCGGGAGGGACGAGCAGTACTTC. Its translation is CSARDPSGRDEQYF.

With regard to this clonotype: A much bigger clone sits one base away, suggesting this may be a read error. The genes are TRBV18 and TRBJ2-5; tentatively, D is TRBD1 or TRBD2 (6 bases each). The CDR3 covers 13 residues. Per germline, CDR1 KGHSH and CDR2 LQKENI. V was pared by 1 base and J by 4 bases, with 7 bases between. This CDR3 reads CASSPRGAETQYF. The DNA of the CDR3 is TGTGCCAGCTCACCACGGGGGGCAGAGACCCAGTACTTC.

The CDR3 bases are TGCAGTGCTGTGAGACTAGCGGGAGGAAGCCAAGAGACCCAGTACTTC. The encoded protein is CSAVRLAGGSQETQYF. V and J are TRBV20-1 and TRBJ2-5; 13 bases align to TRBD2. The V and J ends lost 5 bases and 1 base, in that order; junction bases with no gene match: 7. Germline V gene data show CDR1 as DFQATT and CDR2 as SNEGSKA (reference sequence). The CDR3 length is 16 residues.

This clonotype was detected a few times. As DNA, the CDR3 is TGTGCCAGCAGCTTGACAGGGGTGTCAAATTCACCCCTCCACTTT. It is translated as CASSLTGVSNSPLHF. This chain connects TRBV5-4 to TRBJ1-6, with TRBD1 identical over 7 bases. Germline assignment: CDR1 SGHNT and CDR2 YYREEE (reference sequence). The CDR3 has 15 residues. Trimming took 1 base from V and 7 from J; bases not matched to a gene: 5.

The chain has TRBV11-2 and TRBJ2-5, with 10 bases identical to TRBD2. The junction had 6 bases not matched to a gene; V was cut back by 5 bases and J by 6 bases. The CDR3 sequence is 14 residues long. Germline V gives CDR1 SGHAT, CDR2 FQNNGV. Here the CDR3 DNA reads TGTGCCAGCAGCATCGGGACTAGCGTAAAGACCCAGTACTTC. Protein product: CASSIGTSVKTQYF.

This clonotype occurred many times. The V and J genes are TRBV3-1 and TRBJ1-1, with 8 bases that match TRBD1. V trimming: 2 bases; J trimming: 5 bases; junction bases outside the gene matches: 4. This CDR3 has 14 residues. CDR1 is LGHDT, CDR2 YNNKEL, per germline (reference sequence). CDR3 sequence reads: CASSQPTGGTEAFF. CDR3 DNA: TGTGCCAGCAGCCAACCTACAGGGGGGACTGAAGCTTTCTTT. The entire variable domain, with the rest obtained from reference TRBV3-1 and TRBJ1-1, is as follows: DTAVSQTPKYLVTQMGNDKSIKCEQNLGHDTMYWYKQDSKKFLKIMFSYNNKELIINETVPNRFSPKSPDKAHLNLHINSLELGDSAVYFCASSQPTGGTEAFFGQGTRLTVV.

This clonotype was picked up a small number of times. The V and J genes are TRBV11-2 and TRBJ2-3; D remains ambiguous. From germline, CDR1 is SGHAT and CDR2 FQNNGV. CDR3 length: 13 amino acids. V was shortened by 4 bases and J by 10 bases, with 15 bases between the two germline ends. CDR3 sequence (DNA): TGTGCCAGCAGCTCGGACCTGACTCTTGCGCAGTATTTT. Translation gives CASSSDLTLAQYF.

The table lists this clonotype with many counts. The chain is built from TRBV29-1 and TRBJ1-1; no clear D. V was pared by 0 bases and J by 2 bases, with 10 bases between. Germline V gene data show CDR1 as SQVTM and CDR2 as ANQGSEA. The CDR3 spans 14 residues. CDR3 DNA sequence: TGCAGCGTTGAAGACAGGCACCTCAACACTGAAGCTTTCTTT. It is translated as CSVEDRHLNTEAFF.

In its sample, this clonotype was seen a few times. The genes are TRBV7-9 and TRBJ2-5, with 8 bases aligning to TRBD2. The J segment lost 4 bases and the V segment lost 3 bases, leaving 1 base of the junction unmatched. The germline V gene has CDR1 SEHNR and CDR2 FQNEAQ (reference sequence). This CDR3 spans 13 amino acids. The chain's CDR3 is CASSFAGGETQYF. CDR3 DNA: TGTGCCAGCAGCTTCGCGGGGGGAGAGACCCAGTACTTC.

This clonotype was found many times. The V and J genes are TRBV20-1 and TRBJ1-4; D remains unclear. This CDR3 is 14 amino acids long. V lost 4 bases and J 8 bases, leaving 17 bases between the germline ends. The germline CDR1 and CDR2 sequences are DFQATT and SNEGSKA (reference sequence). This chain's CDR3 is CSANHVEGREKLFF. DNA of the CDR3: TGCAGTGCTAACCACGTGGAGGGCCGGGAAAAACTGTTTTTT.

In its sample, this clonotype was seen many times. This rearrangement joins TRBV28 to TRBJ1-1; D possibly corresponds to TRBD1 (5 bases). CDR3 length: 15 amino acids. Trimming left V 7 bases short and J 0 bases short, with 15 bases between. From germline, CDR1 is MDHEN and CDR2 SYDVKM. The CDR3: CASTPVTGMNTEAFF. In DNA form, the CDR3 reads TGTGCCAGCACCCCCGTTACAGGCATGAACACTGAAGCTTTCTTT.

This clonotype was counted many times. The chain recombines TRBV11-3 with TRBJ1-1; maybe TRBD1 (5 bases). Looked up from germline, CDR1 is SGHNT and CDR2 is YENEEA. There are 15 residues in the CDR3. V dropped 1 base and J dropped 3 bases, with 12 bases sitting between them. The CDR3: CASSLGGDMDTEAFF. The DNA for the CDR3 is TGTGCCAGCAGCTTAGGAGGGGATATGGACACTGAAGCTTTCTTT.

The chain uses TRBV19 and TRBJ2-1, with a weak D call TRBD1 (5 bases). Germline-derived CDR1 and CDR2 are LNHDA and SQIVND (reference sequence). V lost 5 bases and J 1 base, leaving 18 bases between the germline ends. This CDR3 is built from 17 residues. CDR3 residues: CASSLPLLGLSYNEQFF. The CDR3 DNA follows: TGTGCCAGTAGTCTACCCCTTTTGGGGCTTTCCTACAATGAGCAGTTCTTC.

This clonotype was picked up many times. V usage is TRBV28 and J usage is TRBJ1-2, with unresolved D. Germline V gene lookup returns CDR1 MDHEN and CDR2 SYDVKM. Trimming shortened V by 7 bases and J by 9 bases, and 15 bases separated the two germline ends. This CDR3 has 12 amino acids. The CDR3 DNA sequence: TGTGCCAGCACCCCGGGCCGGCCTCGCTACACCTTC. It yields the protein CASTPGRPRYTF.

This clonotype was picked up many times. The CDR3 coding sequence is TGTGCCAGCAGTGCCCCCCGGTGGGGGAAGGGATACGAGCAGTACTTC. It is translated as CASSAPRWGKGYEQYF. The rearrangement links TRBV28 to TRBJ2-7; D tentatively fits TRBD1 or TRBD2 (5 bases each). The CDR3 consists of 16 residues. Trimming left V 5 bases short and J 4 bases short, with 21 bases between. Germline values: CDR1 MDHEN, CDR2 SYDVKM.

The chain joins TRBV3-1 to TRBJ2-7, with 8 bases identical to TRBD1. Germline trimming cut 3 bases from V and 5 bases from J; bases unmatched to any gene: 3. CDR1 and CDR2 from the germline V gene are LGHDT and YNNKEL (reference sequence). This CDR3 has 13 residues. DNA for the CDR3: TGTGCCAGCAGCCAGGGACAGGCCAACGAGCAGTACTTC. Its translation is CASSQGQANEQYF.

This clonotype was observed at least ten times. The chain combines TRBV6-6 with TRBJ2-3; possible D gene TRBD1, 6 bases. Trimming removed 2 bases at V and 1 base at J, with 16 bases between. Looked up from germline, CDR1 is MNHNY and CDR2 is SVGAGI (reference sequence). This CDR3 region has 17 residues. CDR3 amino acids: CASSYPTAGEGTDTQYF. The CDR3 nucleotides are TGTGCCAGCAGTTACCCAACGGCAGGGGAAGGCACAGATACGCAGTATTTT.

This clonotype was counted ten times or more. DNA for the CDR3: TGTGCCATCAGTGGTGAGGCGGGAGGGTCCCAAGAGACCCAGTACTTC. Translated: CAISGEAGGSQETQYF. The chain links TRBV10-3 to TRBJ2-5; 9 bases map to TRBD2. The junction had 7 bases not matched to a gene; V was cut back by 4 bases and J by 1 base. This CDR3 spans 16 amino acids. CDR1 is ENHRY, CDR2 SYGVKD, per germline.

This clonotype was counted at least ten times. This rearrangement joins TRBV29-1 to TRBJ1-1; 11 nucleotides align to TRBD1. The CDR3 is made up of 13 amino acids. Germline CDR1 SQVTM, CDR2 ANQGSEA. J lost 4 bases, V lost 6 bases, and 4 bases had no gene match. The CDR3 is CSVGQGASTEAFF. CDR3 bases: TGCAGCGTCGGACAGGGGGCTAGCACTGAAGCTTTCTTT.

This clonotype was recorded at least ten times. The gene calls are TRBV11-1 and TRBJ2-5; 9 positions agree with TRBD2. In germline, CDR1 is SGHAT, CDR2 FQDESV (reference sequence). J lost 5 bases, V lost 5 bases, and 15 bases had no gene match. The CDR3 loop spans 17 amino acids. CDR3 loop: CASSQKGWPSGIETQYF. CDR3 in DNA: TGTGCCAGCAGCCAGAAAGGCTGGCCTAGCGGGATTGAGACCCAGTACTTC. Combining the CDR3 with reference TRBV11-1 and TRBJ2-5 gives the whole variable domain EAEVAQSPRYKITEKSQAVAFWCDPISGHATLYWYRQILGQGPELLVQFQDESVVDDSQLPKDRFSAERLKGVDSTLKIQPAELGDSAMYLCASSQKGWPSGIETQYFGPGTRLLVL.

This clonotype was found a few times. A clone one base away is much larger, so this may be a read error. Here the CDR3 DNA reads TGTGCCAGCACCCCAGGCAGGGTGCGTGGCTACACCTTC. This codes for CASTPGRVRGYTF. The V call is TRBV28, the J call TRBJ1-2, with a possible D match to TRBD1 (5 bases). Germline values: CDR1 MDHEN, CDR2 SYDVKM. The CDR3 is made up of 13 amino acids. The V and J ends lost 7 bases and 7 bases respectively, with 16 bases between them.

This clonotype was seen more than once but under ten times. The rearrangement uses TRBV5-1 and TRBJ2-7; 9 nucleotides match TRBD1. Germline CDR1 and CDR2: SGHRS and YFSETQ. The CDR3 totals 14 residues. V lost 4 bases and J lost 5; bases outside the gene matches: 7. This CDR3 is CASSGTGFGDEQYF. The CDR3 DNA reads TGCGCCAGCAGCGGGACAGGGTTCGGCGACGAGCAGTACTTC. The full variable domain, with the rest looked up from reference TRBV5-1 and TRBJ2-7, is KAGVTQTPRYLIKTRGQQVTLSCSPISGHRSVSWYQQTPGQGLQFLFEYFSETQRNKGNFPGRFSGRQFSNSRSEMNVSTLELGDSALYLCASSGTGFGDEQYFGPGTRLTVT.

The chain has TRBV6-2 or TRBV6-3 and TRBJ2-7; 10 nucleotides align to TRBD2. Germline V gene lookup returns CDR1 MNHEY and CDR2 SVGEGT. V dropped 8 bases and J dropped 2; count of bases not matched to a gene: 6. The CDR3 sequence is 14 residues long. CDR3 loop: CASRGTSVTYEQYF. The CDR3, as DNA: TGTGCCAGCCGCGGGACTAGCGTCACCTACGAGCAGTACTTC.

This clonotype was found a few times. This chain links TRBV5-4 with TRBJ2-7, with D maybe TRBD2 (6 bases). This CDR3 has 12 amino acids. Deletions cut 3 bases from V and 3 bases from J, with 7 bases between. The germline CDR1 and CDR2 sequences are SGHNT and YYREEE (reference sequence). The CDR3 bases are TGTGCCAGCAGCTGGGGGGACTACGAGCAGTACTTC. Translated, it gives CASSWGDYEQYF.

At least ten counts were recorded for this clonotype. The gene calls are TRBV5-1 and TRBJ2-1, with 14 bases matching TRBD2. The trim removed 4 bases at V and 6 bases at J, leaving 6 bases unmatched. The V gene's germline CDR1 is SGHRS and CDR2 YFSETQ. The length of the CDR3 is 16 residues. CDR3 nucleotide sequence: TGCGCCAGCAGCAGCTTGGGGACTAGCGGGAGCAATGAGCAGTTCTTC. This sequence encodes CASSSLGTSGSNEQFF.